Below, 27 T cell receptor beta chains from the same sample are listed, as sequenced in a study of cytomegalovirus exposure and HLA in healthy donors. PCR employed 60 Vbeta and 13 Jbeta primers. The repertoire was sequenced with immunoSEQ multiplex PCR; TCRdb's copy has only in-frame clones and lacks some. The sample shows roughly 170,000 clones, roughly 84% of them seen only once. The source material was PBMCs. Source of these receptors: a man aged 25-40 years in good health and CMV-seronegative.

CDR3 loop: CASSTQPNTEAFF. CDR3 DNA sequence: TGTGCCAGCAGTACACAGCCGAACACTGAAGCTTTCTTT. The chain has TRBV6-1 and TRBJ1-1, with D unclear. V lost 5 bases and J lost 1, with 8 bases in between. Per germline, CDR1 MNHNS and CDR2 SASEGT. The CDR3 runs 13 residues.

The V call is TRBV6-5, the J call TRBJ1-4, with a tentative D call TRBD1 (6 bases). CDR1 and CDR2 from the germline V gene are MNHEY and SVGAGI. CDR3 length: 14 residues. Between the trimmed V and J ends, which lost 6 bases and 6 bases, there was a span of 14 bases. Here the CDR3 reads CASSPIQGDEKLFF. Written as DNA, the CDR3 is TGTGCCAGCAGCCCAATACAGGGAGATGAAAAACTGTTTTTT.

The chain combines TRBV2 with TRBJ2-3, with TRBD2 identical over 11 bases. CDR3 size: 13 residues. V dropped 4 bases and J dropped 13; count of bases not matched to a gene: 7. Germline V gene data show CDR1 as SNHLY and CDR2 as FYNNEI. CDR3 DNA: TGTGCCAGCAGTGTACTAGCGGGGGATCCGGAGTATTTT. Amino acids: CASSVLAGDPEYF.

The V and J genes are TRBV27 and TRBJ1-3; D uncertain. With 5 bases removed from V and 5 bases from J, the gap between germline ends came to 10 bases. Germline V CDR1 and CDR2: MNHEY, SMNVEV (reference sequence). The CDR3 extends over 13 amino acids. CDR3 nucleotides: TGTGCCAGCAGTCCACACACCAGAAACACCATATATTTT. This translates into CASSPHTRNTIYF.

The V and J genes are TRBV9 and TRBJ1-6; D not resolved. CDR1 is SGDLS, CDR2 YYNGEE, per germline. CDR3 length equals 14 residues. V was shortened by 0 bases and J by 7 bases, with 8 bases between the two germline ends. The CDR3 DNA follows: TGTGCCAGCAGCGTAGGCAGGCCAAATTCACCCCTCCACTTT. It yields the protein CASSVGRPNSPLHF.

V gene TRBV27 combines with J gene TRBJ2-1; 8 bases are a match to TRBD2. The CDR3 totals 15 residues. V trimming: 7 bases; J trimming: 10 bases; junction bases outside the gene matches: 15. Germline V gives CDR1 MNHEY, CDR2 SMNVEV (reference sequence). CDR3 DNA sequence: TGTGCCAGCAATACCGGGACTAGGAGTGTACGGGAGCAGTTCTTC. This sequence encodes CASNTGTRSVREQFF.

The chain links TRBV10-1 to TRBJ1-1; D possibly corresponds to TRBD1 (5 bases). This CDR3 has 15 residues. The V gene's germline CDR1 is WNHNN and CDR2 SYGVQD (reference sequence). The germline V and J ends were trimmed by 4 bases and 6 bases, with 18 bases remaining between them. CDR3 in DNA: TGCGCCAGCAGTGGGCAGGGTTCGATCTTTGCTGAAGCTTTCTTT. It specifies CASSGQGSIFAEAFF.

The chain has TRBV15 and TRBJ2-7; 9 bases agree with TRBD1. V dropped 1 base and J dropped 3; count of bases not matched to a gene: 10. Germline values: CDR1 LNHNV, CDR2 YYDKDF (reference sequence). CDR3 length equals 17 residues. The CDR3 DNA reads as TGTGCCACCAGCAGAGCGGGGGTTCCGGGACAGGGCTACGAGCAGTACTTC. Protein: CATSRAGVPGQGYEQYF.

The V gene is TRBV2, the J gene TRBJ2-2; 8 nucleotides line up with TRBD1. CDR1 and CDR2 (germline): SNHLY, FYNNEI. Trimming at V came to 4 bases and at J to 3 bases, leaving 4 bases not matched to a gene. The CDR3 sequence is 15 residues long. CDR3 protein: CASSVHRGDTGELFF. As DNA, the CDR3 is TGTGCCAGCAGTGTCCACAGGGGGGACACCGGGGAGCTGTTTTTT.

The rearrangement joins TRBV6-1 to TRBJ1-5, with 9 bases identical to TRBD1. CDR3 length: 14 residues. CDR1 MNHNS and CDR2 SASEGT come from the germline V gene. J lost 6 bases, V lost 6 bases, and 6 bases had no gene match. CDR3 in amino acids: CASRGQGKGQPQHF. The CDR3 DNA reads TGTGCCAGCAGAGGACAGGGGAAAGGTCAGCCCCAGCATTTT.

The rearrangement links TRBV2 to TRBJ1-2; no definite D call. Trimming pared 4 bases from V and 5 bases from J, leaving 11 bases between. Germline V gene lookup returns CDR1 SNHLY and CDR2 FYNNEI. This CDR3 spans 13 amino acids. The CDR3 loop is CASSGLEQYGYTF. For the CDR3, the DNA is TGTGCCAGCAGTGGATTGGAGCAATATGGCTACACCTTC.

This chain links TRBV30 with TRBJ2-5, with unresolved D. Germline CDR1 and CDR2: GTSNPN and SVGIG (reference sequence). With 2 bases removed from V and 1 base from J, the gap between germline ends came to 8 bases. This CDR3 region has 13 residues. CDR3 region: CAWSTRSQETQYF. In DNA form, the CDR3 reads TGTGCCTGGAGTACGAGATCCCAAGAGACCCAGTACTTC.

This chain uses TRBV6-5 with TRBJ1-5; no firm D call. The germline V and J ends were trimmed by 0 bases and 5 bases, with 8 bases remaining between them. The CDR3 has 14 amino acids. CDR1 is MNHEY and CDR2 is SVGAGI in the germline V gene. The chain's CDR3 is CASSYSEGYQPQHF. CDR3 in DNA: TGTGCCAGCAGTTACTCGGAGGGTTATCAGCCCCAGCATTTT.

CDR3 residues: CASSVSAGLTGELFF. The CDR3 DNA reads as TGTGCCAGCAGCGTATCAGCGGGTCTCACCGGGGAGCTGTTTTTT. The chain combines TRBV9 with TRBJ2-2; D is perhaps TRBD2 (6 bases). The germline V and J ends were trimmed by 1 base and 4 bases, with 11 bases remaining between them. Germline loops: CDR1 SGDLS, CDR2 YYNGEE. The CDR3 totals 15 residues.

The CDR3 is CASSPASGSDEQFF. As DNA, the CDR3 is TGTGCCAGCTCTCCGGCCAGCGGGAGCGATGAGCAGTTCTTC. The chain is built from TRBV18 and TRBJ2-1, with 8 bases matching TRBD2. The germline V gene encodes CDR1 KGHSH and CDR2 LQKENI. V lost 6 bases, J lost 8 bases, and 9 bases stayed unmatched. This CDR3 is 14 amino acids long. The full variable domain, completed using reference TRBV18 and TRBJ2-1, is NAGVMQNPRHLVRRRGQEARLRCSPMKGHSHVYWYRQLPEEGLKFMVYLQKENIIDESGMPKERFSAEFPKEGPSILRIQQVVRGDSAAYFCASSPASGSDEQFFGPGTRLTVL.

V usage is TRBV29-1 and J usage is TRBJ2-2; 9 bases are a match to TRBD1. The V segment lost 7 bases and the J segment 1 base; nucleotides outside the gene matches: 1. CDR3 length: 13 residues. The germline gives CDR1 SQVTM, CDR2 ANQGSEA. CDR3 amino acids: CSADRGNTGELFF. CDR3 nucleotide sequence: TGCAGCGCGGACAGGGGGAACACCGGGGAGCTGTTTTTT.

The gene calls are TRBV19 and TRBJ2-1, with 8 positions matching TRBD2. J gave up 2 bases and V 0 bases, and 3 bases lay outside the gene matches. The CDR3 totals 16 residues. CDR1 and CDR2 (germline): LNHDA, SQIVND (reference sequence). CDR3 nucleotide sequence: TGTGCCAGTAGTATAGAAGCGGGAGTTACCTACAATGAGCAGTTCTTC. Translated: CASSIEAGVTYNEQFF.

This chain connects TRBV7-3 to TRBJ1-2, with TRBD1 matching over 7 bases. The CDR3 consists of 14 residues. The germline CDR1 and CDR2 sequences are SGHTA and FQGTGA. Trimming removed 5 bases from V and 3 bases from J; junction bases left unmatched: 6. CDR3 in amino acids: CASSPPTGDYGYTF. CDR3 DNA: TGTGCCAGCAGCCCTCCTACAGGGGACTATGGCTACACCTTC.

The chain links TRBV7-2 to TRBJ2-7, with 9 bases that match TRBD2. In germline, CDR1 is SGHTA, CDR2 FQGNSA. The CDR3 totals 17 residues. The V and J ends lost 2 bases and 3 bases, in that order; junction bases with no gene match: 11. The CDR3 DNA follows: TGTGCCAGCAGCTTATTTCCTAGCGGGAAGGGAATCTACGAGCAGTACTTC. It translates to CASSLFPSGKGIYEQYF.

V gene TRBV11-3 combines with J gene TRBJ2-5; 8 nucleotides align to TRBD1. The CDR3 covers 14 residues. Trimming at V came to 4 bases and at J to 5 bases, leaving 6 bases not matched to a gene. Germline CDR1 SGHNT, CDR2 YENEEA. CDR3 in amino acids: CASSSRTGPETQYF. The CDR3 region has the DNA TGTGCCAGCAGCTCCAGGACAGGGCCGGAGACCCAGTACTTC.

V gene TRBV27 combines with J gene TRBJ1-1; no reliable D call. Germline assignment: CDR1 MNHEY and CDR2 SMNVEV (reference sequence). The CDR3 is made up of 13 amino acids. V lost 2 bases and J lost 1, with 5 bases in between. The CDR3 sequence: CASSLAENTEAFF. The DNA of the CDR3 is TGTGCCAGCAGTTTAGCGGAGAACACTGAAGCTTTCTTT.

This clone came up once. The chain combines TRBV7-9 with TRBJ1-4; 7 nucleotides agree with TRBD1. Germline CDR1 is SEHNR and CDR2 is FQNEAQ (reference sequence). The CDR3 spans 15 residues. After removal of 2 bases from V and 11 bases from J, the junction contained 11 bases not matched to a gene. The CDR3 reads CASSLTTGSMRKLFF. CDR3 in DNA: TGTGCCAGCAGCTTAACGACAGGGTCAATGAGGAAACTGTTTTTT. Filled out from reference TRBV7-9 and TRBJ1-4, the complete variable domain reads DTGVSQNPRHKITKRGQNVTFRCDPISEHNRLYWYRQTLGQGPEFLTYFQNEAQLEKSRLLSDRFSAERPKGSFSTLEIQRTEQGDSAMYLCASSLTTGSMRKLFFGSGTQLSVL.

In its sample, this clone was seen a few times. The chain is built from TRBV5-6 and TRBJ2-7; 11 nucleotides line up with TRBD2. J was trimmed by 4 bases and V by 3 bases; bases with no gene match: 3. Germline V gene sequence: CDR1 SGHDT, CDR2 YYEEEE. CDR3 size: 14 residues. Here the CDR3 reads CASSSGLAVYEQYF. DNA for the CDR3: TGTGCCAGCAGCTCGGGACTAGCGGTATACGAGCAGTACTTC.

V usage is TRBV27 and J usage is TRBJ2-5, with 8 bases that match TRBD1. V lost 3 bases, J lost 4 bases, and 7 bases stayed unmatched. The germline gives CDR1 MNHEY, CDR2 SMNVEV (reference sequence). There are 15 residues in the CDR3. CDR3 protein: CASSFGQGRGETQYF. DNA of the CDR3: TGTGCCAGCAGTTTCGGACAGGGTAGGGGAGAGACCCAGTACTTC.

This sequence joins TRBV9 and TRBJ2-7; 7 bases align to TRBD2. This CDR3 comprises 14 residues. Germline V lookup: CDR1 SGDLS, CDR2 YYNGEE. The V segment lost 4 bases and the J segment 3 bases; nucleotides outside the gene matches: 7. CDR3 in amino acids: CASSPPGGDYEQYF. Here the CDR3 DNA reads TGTGCCAGCAGCCCCCCTGGGGGGGACTACGAGCAGTACTTC.

The rearrangement links TRBV5-1 to TRBJ2-5; 14 bases map to TRBD2. The CDR3 spans 16 residues. Losses at the gene ends were 3 bases for V and 4 bases for J; bases not matched to a gene: 5. Germline CDR1 is SGHRS and CDR2 is YFSETQ. The CDR3 sequence: CASSSTGTSGGETQYF. The CDR3 DNA reads TGCGCCAGCAGCTCCACCGGGACTAGCGGGGGAGAGACCCAGTACTTC.

As concerns this clone: At one end, the junction sequence differs from germline, possibly due to a read error. The chain combines TRBV7-7 with TRBJ1-5, with D perhaps TRBD1 (6 bases). CDR3 length equals 18 residues. From germline, CDR1 is SSHAT and CDR2 FNYEAQ (reference sequence). CDR3 DNA: TGTGCTAGCAGCATACAGGGTGGGGCAGGGTTATTGGATCAGCCCCAGCATTTT. Protein product: CASSIQGGAGLLDQPQHF.